This T cell receptor beta chain is drawn from a study of T cell changes during pregnancy in multiple sclerosis. The junction had 20 bases not matched to a gene; V was cut back by 8 bases and J by 8 bases. CDR3 length: 17 residues. Per germline, CDR1 MDHEN and CDR2 SYDVKM. Measured with immunoSEQ multiplex PCR; TCRdb has only the in-frame clones, and not every one. The profile shows tens of thousands of clones, almost 90% of them singletons. This chain uses TRBV28 with TRBJ2-1, with TRBD2 matching over 8 bases. The sample was peripheral blood, taken in the first trimester of pregnancy. This sequence was found in a female donor in good health, enrolled as a control in a pregnancy study. CDR3 DNA: TGTGCCAGCCGCACTCCCCACATTTCGGCGCGGGAGGATGAGCAGTTCTTC. It encodes CASRTPHISAREDEQFF.